The 25 T cell receptor beta chains reported below all come from one sample, sequenced in a study of T cell repertoires and HLA-DP antigens (dated by TCRdb to 2016 to 2018). Libraries were built with the immunoSEQ multiplex PCR assay. TCRdb limited this immuneACCESS table to in-frame rearrangements with V and J called. A share of clones is missing; checked studies link under half to unresolved V genes, and the rest is unexplained. For this sample the table gives roughly 120,000 clones, of which approximately 92% were detected only once. About 0.27% of the sample lies in the top ten. Which antigens these TCRs recognize remains unknown. Input material: CD4+ T cells from PBMCs. Receptors originate from a young woman in good health and CMV-seronegative.

This clone was seen once. The chain is built from TRBV7-2 and TRBJ2-3; D assignment may be TRBD1 or TRBD2 (5 bases each). Trimming removed 1 base from V and 2 bases from J, with 10 bases in between. This CDR3 is 15 amino acids long. Germline V gives CDR1 SGHTA, CDR2 FQGNSA. The CDR3 nucleotides read TGTGCCAGCAGCTTAGGGGGGAGCTACACAGATACGCAGTATTTT. Protein: CASSLGGSYTDTQYF.

V and J are TRBV2 and TRBJ1-4; maybe TRBD1 (5 bases). With 5 bases removed from V and 8 bases from J, the gap between germline ends came to 21 bases. CDR1 and CDR2 (germline): SNHLY, FYNNEI. The CDR3 sequence is 16 residues long. The CDR3, as DNA: TGTGCCAGCAGTCCGGGGCAGCGGGGCGGTTGGGAAAAACTGTTTTTT. Encoded protein: CASSPGQRGGWEKLFF.

The V and J genes are TRBV9 and TRBJ2-1; D call uncertain. Trimming took off 1 base at V and 8 bases at J, with 13 bases between the two ends. The CDR3 runs to 14 residues. Germline V gene data show CDR1 as SGDLS and CDR2 as YYNGEE. The CDR3 DNA sequence: TGTGCCAGCAGCGTATCCACGAGGCCCCATGAGCAGTTCTTC. Amino acids: CASSVSTRPHEQFF.

This rearrangement joins TRBV9 to TRBJ1-1; D is uncertain. The CDR3 loop spans 14 amino acids. Germline loops: CDR1 SGDLS, CDR2 YYNGEE. V shed 0 bases and J shed 1 base, with 7 bases lying between them. CDR3 sequence: CASSVELGNTEAFF. The CDR3 DNA follows: TGTGCCAGCAGCGTAGAACTTGGGAACACTGAAGCTTTCTTT.

The rearrangement joins TRBV5-1 to TRBJ2-2; D not certain. The V end was cut by 2 bases, the J end by 7 bases, with 6 bases between. Germline assignment: CDR1 SGHRS and CDR2 YFSETQ. The length of the CDR3 is 12 residues. The CDR3 DNA sequence: TGCGCCAGCAGCTTCCCCAACGGGGAGCTGTTTTTT. As protein: CASSFPNGELFF.

The chain uses TRBV5-6 and TRBJ2-5; 8 bases map to TRBD1. Germline V gene sequence: CDR1 SGHDT, CDR2 YYEEEE. CDR3 length equals 15 residues. V lost 4 bases to trimming and J lost 5 bases; unmatched junction nucleotides: 10. CDR3 DNA sequence: TGTGCCAGCAGCCCGACCAGGGGGCTACCTGAGACCCAGTACTTC. Its translation is CASSPTRGLPETQYF.

The genes are TRBV6-1 and TRBJ1-3; tentative D call: TRBD1 (6 bases). With 3 bases removed from V and 0 bases from J, the gap between germline ends came to 15 bases. CDR3 length: 17 residues. Germline V lookup: CDR1 MNHNS, CDR2 SASEGT. The CDR3 spells CASSDRQGPSSGNTIYF. CDR3 in DNA: TGTGCCAGCAGTGACAGGCAGGGGCCATCCTCTGGAAACACCATATATTTT.

The genes are TRBV9 and TRBJ2-1, with D perhaps assigned TRBD1 or TRBD2 (5 bases each). CDR1 and CDR2 (germline): SGDLS, YYNGEE. The V end was cut by 0 bases, the J end by 1 base, with 11 bases between. The CDR3 extends over 16 amino acids. In nucleotides, the CDR3 is TGTGCCAGCAGCGTAGGGGGGACGCGTTCCTACAATGAGCAGTTCTTC. It yields the protein CASSVGGTRSYNEQFF.

J is TRBJ2-1 and V is TRBV9, with 11 bases matching TRBD2. Trimming cost V 4 bases and J 10 bases; bases outside gene matches: 13. CDR1 is SGDLS and CDR2 is YYNGEE in the germline V gene. The CDR3 covers 16 residues. The CDR3 bases are TGTGCCAGCAGCCCTCTGACTAGCGGGGTCTGGGGCGAGCAGTTCTTC. Translating gives CASSPLTSGVWGEQFF.

The rearrangement links TRBV11-2 to TRBJ2-5; TRBD2 might be the D (6 bases). Trimming took 5 bases from V and 1 from J, leaving 20 bases between them. The CDR3 spans 17 residues. Germline lookup yields CDR1 SGHAT and CDR2 FQNNGV. CDR3 residues: CASSPQRRVRSQETQYF. In DNA, the CDR3 is TGTGCCAGCAGCCCCCAAAGGAGGGTTCGGTCCCAAGAGACCCAGTACTTC.

J is TRBJ2-3 and V is TRBV14; 8 nucleotides match TRBD1. The CDR3 totals 14 residues. After removal of 4 bases from V and 6 bases from J, the junction contained 6 bases not matched to a gene. From germline, CDR1 is SGHDN and CDR2 FVKESK. CDR3 protein: CASSLRGRRDTQYF. The CDR3 DNA follows: TGTGCCAGCAGCCTCAGGGGGCGCCGGGATACGCAGTATTTT.

The chain carries TRBV5-1 and TRBJ2-5; 11 nucleotides agree with TRBD2. There are 16 residues in the CDR3. CDR1 and CDR2 from the germline V gene are SGHRS and YFSETQ. Losses at the gene ends were 0 bases for V and 1 base for J; bases not matched to a gene: 2. The CDR3 nucleotides are TGCGCCAGCAGCTTGGGACTAGCGGGGTCCCAAGAGACCCAGTACTTC. Translation: CASSLGLAGSQETQYF.

Concerning this clone itself: One end of the junction is discordant with germline, which a read error may explain. Distinct nucleotide sequences in the sample also encode this CDR3. The chain couples TRBV19 to TRBJ1-2; a possible D gene is TRBD1 (5 bases). This CDR3 spans 14 amino acids. Germline V CDR1 and CDR2: LNHDA, SQIVND (reference sequence). The CDR3 bases are TGTGCCAGCAGTATCCCGGGACGGAACTATGGCTACACCTTC. Translated: CASSIPGRNYGYTF. Complete variable domain (other parts from reference TRBV19 and TRBJ1-2): DGGITQSPKYLFRKEGQNVTLSCEQNLNHDAMYWYRQDPGQGLRLIYYSQIVNDFQKGDIAEGYSVSREKKESFPLTVTSAQKNPTAFYLCASSIPGRNYGYTFGSGTRLTVV.

This clone was found once. The chain combines TRBV6-6 with TRBJ2-3; D gene uncertain. Trimming shortened V by 7 bases and J by 5 bases, and 16 bases separated the two germline ends. Germline loops: CDR1 MNHNY, CDR2 SVGAGI (reference sequence). This CDR3 contains 14 residues. CDR3: CASTYREIVDTQYF. In DNA, the CDR3 is TGTGCCAGCACTTATAGGGAAATTGTAGATACGCAGTATTTT.

This clone showed up just once. V is TRBV5-4 and J is TRBJ2-2; 7 bases align to TRBD2. V shed 4 bases, J shed 4 bases, and the junction held 13 bases outside the gene matches. The CDR3 is 17 residues long. Germline-derived CDR1 and CDR2 are SGHNT and YYREEE (reference sequence). CDR3 nucleotides: TGTGCCAGCAGCGGTTGGTCACGAGCGGGGACCACCGGGGAGCTGTTTTTT. It encodes CASSGWSRAGTTGELFF.

J is TRBJ2-1 and V is TRBV11-2; a possible D gene is TRBD2 (6 bases). Deletions cut 0 bases from V and 10 bases from J, with 10 bases between. Per the germline V gene, CDR1 is SGHAT and CDR2 is FQNNGV. The CDR3 loop spans 13 amino acids. This chain's CDR3 is CASSLEASAEQFF. CDR3 in DNA: TGTGCCAGCAGCTTAGAGGCTAGCGCCGAGCAGTTCTTC. Complete variable domain (other parts from reference TRBV11-2 and TRBJ2-1): EAGVAQSPRYKIIEKRQSVAFWCNPISGHATLYWYQQILGQGPKLLIQFQNNGVVDDSQLPKDRFSAERLKGVDSTLKIQPAKLEDSAVYLCASSLEASAEQFFGPGTRLTVL.

This clone turned up a few times. This sequence joins TRBV5-6 and TRBJ2-7; D may be TRBD1 (5 bases). Germline CDR1 and CDR2: SGHDT and YYEEEE. Deletions cut 4 bases from V and 2 bases from J, with 13 bases between. The CDR3 consists of 14 residues. The CDR3 protein is CASSKPQETYEQYF. For the CDR3, the DNA is TGTGCCAGCAGCAAACCACAGGAGACCTACGAGCAGTACTTC.

The chain recombines TRBV5-1 with TRBJ1-1, with 7 bases identical to TRBD1. This CDR3 has 14 residues. From germline, CDR1 is SGHRS and CDR2 YFSETQ. V shed 3 bases and J 4 bases; nucleotides not matched to a gene: 6. CDR3 coding DNA: TGCGCCAGCAGCTCCAACCCAGGGGGCACTGAAGCTTTCTTT. It codes for CASSSNPGGTEAFF.

A single count supports this clone. J is TRBJ1-5 and V is TRBV19, with 11 positions matching TRBD1. This CDR3 region has 16 residues. Germline CDR1 and CDR2: LNHDA and SQIVND (reference sequence). V trimming: 6 bases; J trimming: 4 bases; junction bases outside the gene matches: 8. The CDR3 spells CASSRDRGGTNQPQHF. CDR3 in DNA: TGTGCCAGTAGCAGGGACAGGGGGGGGACAAATCAGCCCCAGCATTTT. The full variable domain, its missing parts supplied by reference TRBV19 and TRBJ1-5, is DGGITQSPKYLFRKEGQNVTLSCEQNLNHDAMYWYRQDPGQGLRLIYYSQIVNDFQKGDIAEGYSVSREKKESFPLTVTSAQKNPTAFYLCASSRDRGGTNQPQHFGDGTRLSIL.

The table lists this clone with a count of one. The chain couples TRBV7-9 to TRBJ2-7, with D maybe TRBD2 (6 bases). Trimming took off 0 bases at V and 5 bases at J, with 17 bases between the two ends. The CDR3 loop spans 16 amino acids. CDR1 SEHNR and CDR2 FQNEAQ come from the germline V gene (reference sequence). Written as DNA, the CDR3 is TGTGCCAGCAGCTTAGCCCAGGGTGGGACTGTCCACGAGCAGTACGTC. This sequence encodes CASSLAQGGTVHEQYV.

The chain recombines TRBV5-6 with TRBJ1-5; D is ambiguous. Germline V CDR1 and CDR2: SGHDT, YYEEEE. V lost 2 bases to trimming and J lost 1 base, with 10 bases between them. The CDR3 is made up of 15 amino acids. The CDR3 nucleotides are TGTGCCAGCAGCTTCCGAGGGTTGAGCAATCAGCCCCAGCATTTT. Its protein product is CASSFRGLSNQPQHF.

The genes are TRBV9 and TRBJ2-5; 11 bases match TRBD1. V trimming: 0 bases; J trimming: 4 bases; junction bases outside the gene matches: 11. The CDR3 runs 18 residues. CDR1 is SGDLS and CDR2 is YYNGEE in the germline V gene. The CDR3 spells CASSVGGTGGPGRETQYF. The CDR3 DNA reads as TGTGCCAGCAGCGTAGGCGGGACAGGGGGTCCTGGTCGAGAGACCCAGTACTTC.

Comment on this clone: One end of the junction varies from germline; a read error may be responsible. The DNA for the CDR3 is TGTGCCAGCAGCTTTTCGAGAGGGACAAAGATTTTC. This translates into CASSFSRGTKIF. The chain is built from TRBV5-6 and TRBJ2-7, with D possibly being TRBD1 (6 bases). Germline V CDR1 and CDR2: SGHDT, YYEEEE. This CDR3 comprises 12 residues.

The chain employs TRBV7-9 and TRBJ2-7, with a weak D call TRBD2 (5 bases). Germline assignment: CDR1 SEHNR and CDR2 FQNEAQ (reference sequence). V lost 5 bases to trimming and J lost 2 bases, with 10 bases between them. The CDR3 is 13 amino acids. The CDR3 DNA is TGTGCCAGCAGCCCCGGAGGAGCCTACGAGCAGTACTTC. This sequence encodes CASSPGGAYEQYF.

The chain links TRBV5-1 to TRBJ2-1; 14 bases are a match to TRBD2. The J segment lost 3 bases and the V segment lost 0 bases, leaving 2 bases of the junction unmatched. Germline-derived CDR1 and CDR2 are SGHRS and YFSETQ. The CDR3 consists of 17 residues. Here the CDR3 reads CASSLEGTSGGYNEQFF. The DNA for the CDR3 is TGCGCCAGCAGCTTGGAGGGGACTAGCGGGGGCTACAATGAGCAGTTCTTC.